The source of this TCR beta chain is a study of Ad26.COV2.S vaccination and SARS-CoV-2 variants. Overall study: COV1001, an Ad26.COV2.S trial, supplied this vaccine-arm donor. The authors gave Ad26.COV2.S intramuscularly, either once or twice 56 days apart. General observations from the study: People given the vaccine had a wider spike-specific TCR breadth than placebo recipients did.

Treatment denoted: around 19 received Ad26.COV2.S at low or high dose, single or two shots; about 5 received placebo; per-sample allocation not given. The samples date from day 63 after the first vaccine or placebo injection. An adult donor aged 18-55 years was enrolled in Boston. Some clones are missing from TCRdb's copy, which holds only in-frame ones; the method was immunoSEQ multiplex PCR. This repertoire shows roughly 400,000 clones, roughly 90% found once; its top ten account for around 1.8%. In the case of this clone: No antigen is known for it.

Germline CDR1 reads SGHRS; CDR2 reads YFSETQ. V shed 3 bases, J shed 0 bases, and the junction held 6 bases outside the gene matches. The CDR3 loop spans 16 amino acids. The sequencing used peripheral blood, collected in a trial of Ad26.COV2.S vaccine versus placebo. V gene TRBV5-1 combines with J gene TRBJ1-3, with 7 bases aligning to TRBD1. The clonotype originates from a person aged 18-65 years who received the Ad26.COV2.S COVID-19 vaccine or a placebo. CDR3 nucleotide sequence: TGCGCCAGCAGCTCGCTCGGGACAGCCTCTGGAAACACCATATATTTT. It yields the protein CASSSLGTASGNTIYF.